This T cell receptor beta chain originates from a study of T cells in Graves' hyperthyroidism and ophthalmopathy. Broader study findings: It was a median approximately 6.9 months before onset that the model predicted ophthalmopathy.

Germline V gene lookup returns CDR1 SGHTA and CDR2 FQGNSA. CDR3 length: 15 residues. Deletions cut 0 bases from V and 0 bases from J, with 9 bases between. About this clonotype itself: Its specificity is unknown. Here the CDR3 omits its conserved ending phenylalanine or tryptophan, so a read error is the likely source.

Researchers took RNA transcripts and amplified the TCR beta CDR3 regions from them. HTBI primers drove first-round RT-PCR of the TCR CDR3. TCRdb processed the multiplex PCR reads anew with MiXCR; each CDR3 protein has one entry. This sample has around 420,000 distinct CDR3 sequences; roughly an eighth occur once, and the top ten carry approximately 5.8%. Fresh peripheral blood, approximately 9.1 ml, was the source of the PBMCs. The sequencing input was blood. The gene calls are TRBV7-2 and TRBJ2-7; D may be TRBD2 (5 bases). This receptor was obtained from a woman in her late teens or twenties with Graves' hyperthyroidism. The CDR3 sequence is CASSLAGEFSYEQYL. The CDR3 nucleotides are TGTGCCAGCAGCTTAGCGGGAGAGTTCTCCTACGAGCAGTACCTC.